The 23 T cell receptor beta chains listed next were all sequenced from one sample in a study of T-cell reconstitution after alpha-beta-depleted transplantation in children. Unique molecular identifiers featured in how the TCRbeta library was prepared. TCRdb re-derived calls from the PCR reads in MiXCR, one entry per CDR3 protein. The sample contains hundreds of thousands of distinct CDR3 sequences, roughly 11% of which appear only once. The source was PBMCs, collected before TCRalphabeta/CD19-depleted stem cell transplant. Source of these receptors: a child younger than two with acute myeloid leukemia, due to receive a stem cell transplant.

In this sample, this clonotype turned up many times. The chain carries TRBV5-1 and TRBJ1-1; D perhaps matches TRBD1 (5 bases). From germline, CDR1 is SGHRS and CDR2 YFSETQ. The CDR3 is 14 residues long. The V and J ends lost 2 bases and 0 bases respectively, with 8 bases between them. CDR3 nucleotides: TGCGCCAGCAGCTTCCTGACAGTGAACACTGAAGCTTTCTTT. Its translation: CASSFLTVNTEAFF.

The CDR3 reads CATSRGGREFGTQYF. The CDR3 bases are TGTGCCACCAGCAGAGGTGGCAGGGAGTTTGGTACGCAGTATTTT. This rearrangement joins TRBV15 to TRBJ2-3, with D tentatively TRBD1 or TRBD2 (5 bases each). The CDR3 contains 15 residues. Deletions cut 1 base from V and 8 bases from J, with 16 bases between. Germline V CDR1 and CDR2: LNHNV, YYDKDF (reference sequence).

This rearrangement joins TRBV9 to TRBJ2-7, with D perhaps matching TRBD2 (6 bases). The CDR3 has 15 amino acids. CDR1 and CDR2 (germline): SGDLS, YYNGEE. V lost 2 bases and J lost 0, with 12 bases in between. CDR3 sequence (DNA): TGTGCCAGCAGCGTTGGGGAGGCTGCCTCCTACGAGCAGTACTTC. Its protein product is CASSVGEAASYEQYF.

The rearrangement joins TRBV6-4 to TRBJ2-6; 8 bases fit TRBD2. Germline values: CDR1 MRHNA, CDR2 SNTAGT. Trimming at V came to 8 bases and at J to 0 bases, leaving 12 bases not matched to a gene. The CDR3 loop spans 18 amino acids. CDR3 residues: CASCPGLAFSSGANVLTF. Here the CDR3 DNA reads TGTGCCAGCTGTCCCGGACTAGCCTTTAGCTCTGGGGCCAACGTCCTGACTTTC.

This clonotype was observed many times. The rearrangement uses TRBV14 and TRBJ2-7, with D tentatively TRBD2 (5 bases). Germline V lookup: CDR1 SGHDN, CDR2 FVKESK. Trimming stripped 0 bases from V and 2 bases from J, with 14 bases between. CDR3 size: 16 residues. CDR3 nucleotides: TGTGCCAGCAGCCAAGACCCGGCTTGGCGGGCCTACGAGCAGTACTTC. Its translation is CASSQDPAWRAYEQYF.

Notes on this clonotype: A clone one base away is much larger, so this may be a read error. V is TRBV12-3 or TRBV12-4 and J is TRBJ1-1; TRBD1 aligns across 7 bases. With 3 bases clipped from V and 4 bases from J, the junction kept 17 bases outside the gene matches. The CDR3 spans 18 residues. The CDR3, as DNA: TGTGCCAGCAGTTTCCCCCAGGGGGACAGTAAGGTGGGCACTGAAGCTTTCTTT. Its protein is CASSFPQGDSKVGTEAFF.

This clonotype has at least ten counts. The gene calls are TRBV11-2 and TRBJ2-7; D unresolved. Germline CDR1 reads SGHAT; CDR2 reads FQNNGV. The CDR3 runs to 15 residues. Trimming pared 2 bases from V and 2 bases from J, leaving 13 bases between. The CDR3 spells CASSLYRGRPYEQYF. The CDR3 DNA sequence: TGTGCCAGCAGCTTATACCGCGGACGACCCTACGAGCAGTACTTC.

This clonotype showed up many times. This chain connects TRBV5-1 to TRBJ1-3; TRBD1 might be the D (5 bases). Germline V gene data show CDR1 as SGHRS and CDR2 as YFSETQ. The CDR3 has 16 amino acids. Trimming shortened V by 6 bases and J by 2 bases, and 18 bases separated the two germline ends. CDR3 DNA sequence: TGCGCCAGCAATACCCGGCAGGGAATCGCTGGAAACACCATATATTTT. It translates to CASNTRQGIAGNTIYF.

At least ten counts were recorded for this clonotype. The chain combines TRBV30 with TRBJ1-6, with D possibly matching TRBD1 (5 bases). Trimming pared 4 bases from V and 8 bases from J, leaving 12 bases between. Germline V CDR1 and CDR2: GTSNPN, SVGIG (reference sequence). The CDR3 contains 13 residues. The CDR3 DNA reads TGTGCCTGGACTGGCCAGGGCTATTCACCCCTCCACTTT. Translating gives CAWTGQGYSPLHF.

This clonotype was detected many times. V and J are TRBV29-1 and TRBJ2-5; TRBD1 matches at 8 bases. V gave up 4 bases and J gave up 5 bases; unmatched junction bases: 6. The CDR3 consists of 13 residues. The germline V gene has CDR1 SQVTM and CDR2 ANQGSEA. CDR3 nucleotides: TGCAGCGTTGGGCAGGGGGCAGGGGAGACCCAGTACTTC. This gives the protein CSVGQGAGETQYF.

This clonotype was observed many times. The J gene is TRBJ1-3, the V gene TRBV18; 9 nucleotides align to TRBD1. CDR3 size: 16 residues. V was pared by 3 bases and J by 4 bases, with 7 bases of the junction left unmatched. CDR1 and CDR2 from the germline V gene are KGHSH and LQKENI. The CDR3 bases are TGTGCCAGCTCACCTCAACAGGGGGCTCCCGGAAACACCATATATTTT. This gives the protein CASSPQQGAPGNTIYF.

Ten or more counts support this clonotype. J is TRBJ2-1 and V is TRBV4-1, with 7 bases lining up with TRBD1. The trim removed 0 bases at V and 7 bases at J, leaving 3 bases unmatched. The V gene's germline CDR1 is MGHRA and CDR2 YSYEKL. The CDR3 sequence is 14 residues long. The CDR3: CASSQDGQENEQFF. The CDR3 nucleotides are TGCGCCAGCAGCCAAGACGGACAGGAGAATGAGCAGTTCTTC.

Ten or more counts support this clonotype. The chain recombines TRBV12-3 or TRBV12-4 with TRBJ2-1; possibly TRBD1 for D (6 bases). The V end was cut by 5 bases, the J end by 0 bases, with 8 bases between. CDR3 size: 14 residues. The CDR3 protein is CASSGDISYNEQFF. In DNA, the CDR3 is TGTGCCAGCAGTGGGGACATCTCCTACAATGAGCAGTTCTTC.

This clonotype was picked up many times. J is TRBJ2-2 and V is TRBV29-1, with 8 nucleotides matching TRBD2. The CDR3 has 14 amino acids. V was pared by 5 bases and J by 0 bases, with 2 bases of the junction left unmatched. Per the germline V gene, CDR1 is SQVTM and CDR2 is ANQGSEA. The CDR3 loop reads CSVRLATNTGELFF. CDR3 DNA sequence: TGCAGCGTTCGACTAGCGACGAACACCGGGGAGCTGTTTTTT.

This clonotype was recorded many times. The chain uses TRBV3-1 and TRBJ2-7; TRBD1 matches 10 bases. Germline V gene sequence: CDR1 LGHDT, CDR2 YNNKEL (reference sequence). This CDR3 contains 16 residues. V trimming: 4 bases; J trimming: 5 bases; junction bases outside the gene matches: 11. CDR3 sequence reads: CASSLRHGDRGHEQYF. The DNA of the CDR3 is TGTGCCAGCAGCCTGAGGCACGGAGACAGGGGGCACGAGCAGTACTTC.

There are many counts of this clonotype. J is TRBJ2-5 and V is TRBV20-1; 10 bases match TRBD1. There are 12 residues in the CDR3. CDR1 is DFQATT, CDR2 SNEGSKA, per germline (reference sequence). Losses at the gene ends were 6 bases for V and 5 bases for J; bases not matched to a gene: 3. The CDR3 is CSAGTGEETQYF. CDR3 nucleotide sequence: TGCAGTGCCGGGACAGGGGAGGAGACCCAGTACTTC.

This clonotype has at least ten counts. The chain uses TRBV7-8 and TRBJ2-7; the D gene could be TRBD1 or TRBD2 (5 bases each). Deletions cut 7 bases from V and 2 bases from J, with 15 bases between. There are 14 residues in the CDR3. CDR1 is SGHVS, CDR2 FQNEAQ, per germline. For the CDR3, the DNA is TGTGCCAGCACCGCTACTGGGGGACCCTACGAGCAGTACTTC. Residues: CASTATGGPYEQYF. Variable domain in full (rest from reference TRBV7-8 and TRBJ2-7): GAGVSQSPRYKVAKRGQDVALRCDPISGHVSLFWYQQALGQGPEFLTYFQNEAQLDKSGLPSDRFFAERPEGSVSTLKIQRTQQEDSAVYLCASTATGGPYEQYFGPGTRLTVT.

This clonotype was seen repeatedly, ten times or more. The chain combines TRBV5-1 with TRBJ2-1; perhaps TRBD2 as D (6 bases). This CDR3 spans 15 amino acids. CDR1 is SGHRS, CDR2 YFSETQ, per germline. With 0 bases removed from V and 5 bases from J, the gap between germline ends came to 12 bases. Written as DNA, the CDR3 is TGCGCCAGCAGCTTGGTTGGGGCGGGGAACAATGAGCAGTTCTTC. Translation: CASSLVGAGNNEQFF. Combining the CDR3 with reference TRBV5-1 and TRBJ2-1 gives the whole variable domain KAGVTQTPRYLIKTRGQQVTLSCSPISGHRSVSWYQQTPGQGLQFLFEYFSETQRNKGNFPGRFSGRQFSNSRSEMNVSTLELGDSALYLCASSLVGAGNNEQFFGPGTRLTVL.

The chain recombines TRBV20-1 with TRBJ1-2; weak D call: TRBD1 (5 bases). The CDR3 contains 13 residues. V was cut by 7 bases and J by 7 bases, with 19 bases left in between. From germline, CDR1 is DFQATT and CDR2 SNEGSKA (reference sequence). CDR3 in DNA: TGCAGTGTCAGGGACGGGACTCTATCTGGCTACACCTTC. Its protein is CSVRDGTLSGYTF.

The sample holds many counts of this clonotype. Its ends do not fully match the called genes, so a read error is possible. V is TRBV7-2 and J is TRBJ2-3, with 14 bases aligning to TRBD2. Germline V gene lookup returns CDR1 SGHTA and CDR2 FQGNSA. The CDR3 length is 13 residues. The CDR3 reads CASSPNPGLAGEF. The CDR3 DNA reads TGTGCCAGCAGCCCCAATCCGGGACTAGCGGGAGAGTTT.

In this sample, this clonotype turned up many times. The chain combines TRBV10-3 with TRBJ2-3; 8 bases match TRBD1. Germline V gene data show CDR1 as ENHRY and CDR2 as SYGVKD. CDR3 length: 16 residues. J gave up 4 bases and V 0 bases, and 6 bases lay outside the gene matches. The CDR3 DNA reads TGTGCCATCAGTGAGTCACGACAGGGGTGGGCAGATACGCAGTATTTT. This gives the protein CAISESRQGWADTQYF.

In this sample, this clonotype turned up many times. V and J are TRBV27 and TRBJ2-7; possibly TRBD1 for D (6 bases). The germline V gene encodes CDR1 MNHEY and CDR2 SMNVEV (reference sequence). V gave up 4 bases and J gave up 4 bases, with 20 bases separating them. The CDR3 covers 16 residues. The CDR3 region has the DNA TGTGCCAGCAGTTCTACAGGGAGCCAATTCACTTACGAGCAGTACTTC. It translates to CASSSTGSQFTYEQYF.

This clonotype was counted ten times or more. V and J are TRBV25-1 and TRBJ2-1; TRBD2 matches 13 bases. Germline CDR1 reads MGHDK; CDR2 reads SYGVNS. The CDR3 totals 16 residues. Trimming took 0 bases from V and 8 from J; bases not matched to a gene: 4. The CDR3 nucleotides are TGTGCCAGCAGTGAATACGGACTAGCGGGAGCTGATGAGCAGTTCTTC. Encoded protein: CASSEYGLAGADEQFF.